Shown below are 8 T cell receptor beta chains from a single sample sequenced in a study of identical twins. In TCRdb, the 5' RACE reads were re-called with MiXCR into one record per CDR3 protein. The table shows 400,000 to 550,000 distinct CDR3 sequences, with more than 13% occurring only once. This sample was shared with a second study, whose subject was yellow fever vaccine responses in identical twins.

The sample taken for sequencing was CD4+ T cells sorted from blood. The source is a woman between 18 and 29 years old in good health.

This clonotype showed up many times. V usage is TRBV11-2 and J usage is TRBJ2-3; 12 bases fit TRBD1. CDR3 length equals 18 residues. The V gene's germline CDR1 is SGHAT and CDR2 FQNNGV. After removal of 5 bases from V and 6 bases from J, the junction contained 15 bases not matched to a gene. The CDR3 coding sequence is TGTGCCAGCAGCACGATTTTGGTCCGGGACAGGGGGCTGGATACGCAGTATTTT. Encoded protein: CASSTILVRDRGLDTQYF.

This clonotype has just a few counts. The V and J genes are TRBV7-3 and TRBJ1-2, with D possibly being TRBD1 (6 bases). The V end was cut by 5 bases, the J end by 10 bases, with 20 bases between. The CDR3 contains 14 residues. From germline, CDR1 is SGHTA and CDR2 FQGTGA. CDR3 in amino acids: CASSPLDSRRVYTF. In DNA, the CDR3 is TGTGCCAGCAGCCCCCTGGACAGCAGGAGAGTCTACACCTTC.

J is TRBJ2-5 and V is TRBV29-1, with 8 bases fitting TRBD1. The CDR3 contains 12 residues. CDR1 is SQVTM and CDR2 is ANQGSEA in the germline V gene. With 7 bases clipped from V and 5 bases from J, the junction kept 6 bases outside the gene matches. The CDR3 DNA is TGCAGCGCAGGACAGGGTTTGGAGACCCAGTACTTC. This sequence encodes CSAGQGLETQYF.

At least ten counts were recorded for this clonotype. The chain links TRBV7-8 to TRBJ1-6; no clear D. Germline V gives CDR1 SGHVS, CDR2 FQNEAQ. This CDR3 spans 15 amino acids. The V gene lost 3 bases and the J gene lost 7 bases, with 13 bases spanning the gap. This chain's CDR3 is CASSFTGKPNSPLHF. The CDR3 DNA is TGTGCCAGCAGCTTTACGGGGAAGCCCAATTCACCCCTCCACTTT. Using reference TRBV7-8 and TRBJ1-6 for the parts outside the CDR3, the full variable domain is GAGVSQSPRYKVAKRGQDVALRCDPISGHVSLFWYQQALGQGPEFLTYFQNEAQLDKSGLPSDRFFAERPEGSVSTLKIQRTQQEDSAVYLCASSFTGKPNSPLHFGNGTRLTVT.

This clonotype has ten or more counts. The rearrangement joins TRBV12-3 or TRBV12-4 to TRBJ1-5; D possibly corresponds to TRBD1 (5 bases). Trimming left V 7 bases short and J 4 bases short, with 20 bases between. The CDR3 is 16 amino acids. The CDR3 DNA is TGTGCCAGCACCCCCTTTGGAGGGACTGGGAATCAGCCCCAGCATTTT. It yields the protein CASTPFGGTGNQPQHF.

This clonotype was seen repeatedly, ten times or more. The gene calls are TRBV5-1 and TRBJ1-4, with D unclear. The CDR3 extends over 14 amino acids. Germline V CDR1 and CDR2: SGHRS, YFSETQ. V was shortened by 4 bases and J by 4 bases, with 11 bases between the two germline ends. The CDR3 nucleotides are TGCGCCAGCAGCCCGCAGGCTAATAATGAAAAACTGTTTTTT. Its translation is CASSPQANNEKLFF. Drawing the rest from reference TRBV5-1 and TRBJ1-4, the complete variable domain is KAGVTQTPRYLIKTRGQQVTLSCSPISGHRSVSWYQQTPGQGLQFLFEYFSETQRNKGNFPGRFSGRQFSNSRSEMNVSTLELGDSALYLCASSPQANNEKLFFGSGTQLSVL.

This clonotype has a handful of counts. The rearrangement uses TRBV2 and TRBJ2-1; 9 nucleotides align to TRBD1. Germline trimming cut 10 bases from V and 9 bases from J; bases unmatched to any gene: 7. CDR1 and CDR2 from the germline V gene are SNHLY and FYNNEI. This CDR3 comprises 12 residues. This chain's CDR3 is CATGTGWSEQFF. DNA of the CDR3: TGTGCCACCGGGACAGGGTGGAGTGAGCAGTTCTTC.

This chain joins TRBV6-1 and TRBJ1-4; perhaps TRBD1 as D (6 bases). Germline V gives CDR1 MNHNS, CDR2 SASEGT. This CDR3 has 15 residues. V was shortened by 6 bases and J by 8 bases, with 19 bases between the two germline ends. The CDR3 coding sequence is TGTGCCAGCAGCCCGTTCGGGGGCGGAGGGGAAAAACTGTTTTTT. Amino acid sequence: CASSPFGGGGEKLFF.